This T cell receptor beta chain is from a study of T cell changes during pregnancy in multiple sclerosis. This table comes from immunoSEQ multiplex PCR, and its TCRdb copy is limited to in-frame clones, with some not included. The sample shows about 75,000 clones, 94% of them seen only once. Sequenced material: CD4+ T cells from peripheral blood mononuclear cells, taken after pregnancy. This clonotype was sampled from a female donor with multiple sclerosis, enrolled in a pregnancy study.

The CDR3 DNA reads as TGTGCCAGCAGCCCGCAGTCAGGGATGGGTGGCTACACCTTC. As protein: CASSPQSGMGGYTF. The gene calls are TRBV7-9 and TRBJ1-2; D perhaps matches TRBD1 (5 bases). Germline V gene sequence: CDR1 SEHNR, CDR2 FQNEAQ (reference sequence). The CDR3 consists of 14 residues. Trimming took 5 bases from V and 7 from J, leaving 17 bases between them.